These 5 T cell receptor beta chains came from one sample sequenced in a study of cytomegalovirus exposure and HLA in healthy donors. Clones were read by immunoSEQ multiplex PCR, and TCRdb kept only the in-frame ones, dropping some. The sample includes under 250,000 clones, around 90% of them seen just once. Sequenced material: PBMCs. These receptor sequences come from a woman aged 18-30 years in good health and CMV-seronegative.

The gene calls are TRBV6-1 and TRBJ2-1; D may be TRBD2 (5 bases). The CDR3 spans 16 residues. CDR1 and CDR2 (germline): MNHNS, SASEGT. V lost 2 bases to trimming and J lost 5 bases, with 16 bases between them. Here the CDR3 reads CASSENVRDPNNEQFF. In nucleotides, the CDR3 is TGTGCCAGCAGTGAAAACGTCCGGGATCCTAACAATGAGCAGTTCTTC.

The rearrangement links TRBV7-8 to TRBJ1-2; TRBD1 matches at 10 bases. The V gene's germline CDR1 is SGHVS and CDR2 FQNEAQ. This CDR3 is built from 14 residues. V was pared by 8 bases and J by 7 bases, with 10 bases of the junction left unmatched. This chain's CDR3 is CASGRQGAPGGYTF. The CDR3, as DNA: TGTGCCAGCGGACGACAGGGGGCGCCCGGTGGCTACACCTTC.

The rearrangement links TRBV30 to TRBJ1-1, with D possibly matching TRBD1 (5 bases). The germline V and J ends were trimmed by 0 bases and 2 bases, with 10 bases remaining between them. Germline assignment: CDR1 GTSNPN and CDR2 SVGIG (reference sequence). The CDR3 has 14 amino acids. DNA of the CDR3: TGTGCCTGGAGTGTCGACAGTAGAAACACTGAAGCTTTCTTT. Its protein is CAWSVDSRNTEAFF.

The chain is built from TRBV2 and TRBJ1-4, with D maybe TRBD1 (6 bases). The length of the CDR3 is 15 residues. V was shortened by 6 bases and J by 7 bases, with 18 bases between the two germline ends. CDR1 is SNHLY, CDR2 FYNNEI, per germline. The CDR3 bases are TGTGCCAGCAGGCCTATAACAGGGAGCGGTGAAAAACTGTTTTTT. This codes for CASRPITGSGEKLFF.

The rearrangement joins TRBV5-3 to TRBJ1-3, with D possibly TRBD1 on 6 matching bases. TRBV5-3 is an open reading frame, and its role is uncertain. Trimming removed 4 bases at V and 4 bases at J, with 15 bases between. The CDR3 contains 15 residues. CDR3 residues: CARSQGGRAGNTIYF. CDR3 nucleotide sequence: TGTGCCAGAAGCCAAGGGGGGAGGGCAGGAAACACCATATATTTT.